This T cell receptor beta chain was sequenced for a study of T cell responses to AZD1222 COVID-19 vaccine. Broader study findings: Unmutated variant regions are reportedly targeted by nearly half of spike-specific TCRs. Only a handful of people who got AZD1222 tested seropositive at baseline.

Assay: immunoSEQ multiplex PCR; the TCRdb copy retains only in-frame clones and omits some. The profile shows about 120,000 clones, 85% to 90% of them singletons. This clone was observed once. Its target is not known. V was shortened by 0 bases and J by 2 bases, with 3 bases between the two germline ends. The CDR3 covers 13 residues. CDR1 and CDR2 (germline): SGHTS, YDEGEE. Second-dose recipients at about 4 or about 12 weeks were treated as one pooled group. The specimen was peripheral blood, collected 28 days after the second AZD1222 dose. The genes are TRBV5-8 and TRBJ1-3; D not resolved. This TCR was recovered from an adult who received the AZD1222 COVID-19 vaccine. This CDR3 reads CASSLETGNTIYF. The CDR3 DNA sequence: TGTGCCAGCAGCTTGGAAACTGGAAACACCATATATTTT.